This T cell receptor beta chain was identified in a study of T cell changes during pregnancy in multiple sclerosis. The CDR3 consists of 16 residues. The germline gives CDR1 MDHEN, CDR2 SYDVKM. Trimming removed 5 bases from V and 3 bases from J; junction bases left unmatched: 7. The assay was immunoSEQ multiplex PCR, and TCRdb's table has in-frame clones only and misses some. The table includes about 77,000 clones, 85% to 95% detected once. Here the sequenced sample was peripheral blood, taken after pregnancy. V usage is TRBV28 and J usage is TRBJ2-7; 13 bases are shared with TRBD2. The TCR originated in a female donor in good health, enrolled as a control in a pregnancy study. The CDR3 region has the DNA TGTGCCAGCAGTCTCGGGACTAGCGGGGACAACTACGAGCAGTACTTC. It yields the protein CASSLGTSGDNYEQYF.